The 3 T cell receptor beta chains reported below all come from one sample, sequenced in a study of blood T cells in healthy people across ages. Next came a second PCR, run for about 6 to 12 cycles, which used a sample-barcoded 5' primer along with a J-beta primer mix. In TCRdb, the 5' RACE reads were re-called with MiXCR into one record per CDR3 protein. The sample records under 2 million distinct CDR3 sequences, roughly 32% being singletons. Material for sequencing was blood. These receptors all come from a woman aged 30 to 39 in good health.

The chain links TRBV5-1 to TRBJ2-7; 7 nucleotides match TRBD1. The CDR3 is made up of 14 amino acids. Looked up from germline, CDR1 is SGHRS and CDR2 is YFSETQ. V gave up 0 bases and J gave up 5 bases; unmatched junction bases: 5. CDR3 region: CASSLGQQGNEQYF. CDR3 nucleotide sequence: TGCGCCAGCAGCTTGGGACAACAGGGGAACGAGCAGTACTTC.

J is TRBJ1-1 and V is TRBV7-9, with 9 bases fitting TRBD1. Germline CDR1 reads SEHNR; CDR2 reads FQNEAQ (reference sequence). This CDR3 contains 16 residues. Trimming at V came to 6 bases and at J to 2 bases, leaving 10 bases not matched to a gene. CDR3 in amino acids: CASRITGTGINTEAFF. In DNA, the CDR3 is TGTGCCAGCAGAATCACCGGGACAGGGATCAACACTGAAGCTTTCTTT.

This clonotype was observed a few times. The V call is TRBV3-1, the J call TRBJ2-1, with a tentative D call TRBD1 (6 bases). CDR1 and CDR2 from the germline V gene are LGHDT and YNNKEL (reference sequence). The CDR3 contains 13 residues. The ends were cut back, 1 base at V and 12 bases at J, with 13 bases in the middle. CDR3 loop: CASSQVASRGQFF. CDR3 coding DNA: TGTGCCAGCAGCCAAGTAGCATCCAGGGGGCAGTTCTTC.